This T cell receptor (beta chain) was identified during a study of brain T cells in children with intractable seizures. Turning to this clone: Its antigen is still unknown.

Looked up from germline, CDR1 is LNHDA and CDR2 is SQIVND (reference sequence). CDR3 size: 17 residues. Trimming took 3 bases from V and 0 from J, leaving 15 bases between them. Clones were read by immunoSEQ multiplex PCR, and TCRdb kept only the in-frame ones, dropping some. The table has about 340,000 clones, over 90% seen once; the top ten hold about 5.8%. Study-level results: Viral specificity was inferred only from CDR3 similarity; HCMV serostatus was unknown.

Time point in this sample: blood from clinic visit 5 months post-surgery; TSC patient then seizure free. Surgery cases with the highest brain T cell transcript signatures were chosen for sequencing. The sequence derives from a boy in the first two years of life with tuberous sclerosis and intractable seizures. The material sequenced was peripheral blood, taken roughly 5 months after surgery. The V call is TRBV19, the J call TRBJ1-3; no clear D gene. The CDR3 DNA is TGTGCCAGTAGTATCCTCTCTCAGACATTCTCTGGAAACACCATATATTTT. Its protein is CASSILSQTFSGNTIYF.